Listed below are T cell receptor beta chains from one sample, sequenced in a study of T cells in Graves' hyperthyroidism and ophthalmopathy. TCRdb analysed the multiplex PCR reads with MiXCR anew, one entry per CDR3 protein. The sample shows roughly 290,000 distinct CDR3 sequences, roughly 13% of them seen only once. Input material: blood. These receptor sequences come from a woman in her forties with Graves' hyperthyroidism. The CDR3 runs from the conserved cysteine through the conserved F or W. Expanded clones get a size class; other rows say once, few or many, or leave the size out.

V	J	size	CDR3
TRBV6-2/TRBV6-3	TRBJ1-5	once	CASSAEGNQPQHF
TRBV28	TRBJ1-5	many	CASRGSDRLNQPQHF
TRBV20-1	TRBJ2-1	NA	CSAREGLSYNEQFF
TRBV4-3	TRBJ2-7	NA	CASSQSSGRAGEQYF
TRBV9	TRBJ1-2	few	CASSVGTNAGYTF
TRBV7-2	TRBJ2-1	few	CASSLAGGSSSYNEQFF
TRBV19	TRBJ2-2	NA	CATRQGLYTGELFF
TRBV11-3	TRBJ1-6	many	CASSGGTANSPLHF
TRBV20-1	TRBJ2-7	NA	CSASGTSAYEQYF
TRBV4-1	TRBJ1-5	NA	CASSQVATPRQPQHF
TRBV12-3/TRBV12-4	TRBJ1-1	many	CASRRQGVGEAFF
TRBV7-3	TRBJ2-1	many	CASSPSTINEQFF
TRBV19	TRBJ2-7	NA	CASSVSGGSSYEQYF
TRBV5-5	TRBJ2-5	many	CASSLLPQETQYF
TRBV11-2	TRBJ2-1	many	CASSSHRRSYNEQFF
TRBV10-2	TRBJ2-2	many	CASRPGLAVPELFF
TRBV6-4	TRBJ2-2	NA	CASSDSDTGELFF